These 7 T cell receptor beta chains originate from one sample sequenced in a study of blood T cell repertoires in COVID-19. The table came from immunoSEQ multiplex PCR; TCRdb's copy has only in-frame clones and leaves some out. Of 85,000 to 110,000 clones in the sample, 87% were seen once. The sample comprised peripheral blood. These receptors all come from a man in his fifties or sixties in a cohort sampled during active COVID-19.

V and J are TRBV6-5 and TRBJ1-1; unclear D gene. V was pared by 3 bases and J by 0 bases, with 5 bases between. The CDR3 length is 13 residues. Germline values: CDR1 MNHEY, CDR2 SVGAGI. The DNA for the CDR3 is TGTGCCAGCAGTTATCGGGTGAACACTGAAGCTTTCTTT. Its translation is CASSYRVNTEAFF.

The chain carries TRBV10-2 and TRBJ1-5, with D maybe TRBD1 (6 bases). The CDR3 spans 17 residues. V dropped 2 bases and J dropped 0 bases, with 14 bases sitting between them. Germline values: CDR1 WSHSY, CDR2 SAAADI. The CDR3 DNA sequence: TGCGCCAGCAGTGAGCAAACAGGGTTTTATAGCAATCAGCCCCAGCATTTT. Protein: CASSEQTGFYSNQPQHF.

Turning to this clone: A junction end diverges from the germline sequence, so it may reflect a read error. The CDR3 protein is CASTLSPAGGYTGELFF. DNA of the CDR3: TGCGCCAGCACCTTGTCCCCAGCGGGGGGGTACACCGGGGAGCTGTTTTTT. The genes are TRBV5-1 and TRBJ2-2; 10 nucleotides line up with TRBD2. CDR3 size: 17 residues. Germline lookup yields CDR1 SGHRS and CDR2 YFSETQ.

The DNA of the CDR3 is TGTGCCAGCAGCAAGAATTCCGGGGAGACCCAGTACTTC. Translated, it gives CASSKNSGETQYF. V and J are TRBV4-2 and TRBJ2-5; no firm D call. Looked up from germline, CDR1 is LGHNA and CDR2 is YNFKEQ. CDR3 length: 13 residues. The germline V and J ends were trimmed by 5 bases and 5 bases, with 12 bases remaining between them.

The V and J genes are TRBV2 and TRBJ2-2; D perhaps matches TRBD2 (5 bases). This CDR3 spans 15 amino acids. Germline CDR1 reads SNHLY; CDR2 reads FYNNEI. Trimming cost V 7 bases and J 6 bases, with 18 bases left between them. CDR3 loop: CASKVSGKSAGELFF. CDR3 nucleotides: TGTGCCAGCAAAGTCTCCGGGAAATCAGCCGGGGAGCTGTTTTTT.

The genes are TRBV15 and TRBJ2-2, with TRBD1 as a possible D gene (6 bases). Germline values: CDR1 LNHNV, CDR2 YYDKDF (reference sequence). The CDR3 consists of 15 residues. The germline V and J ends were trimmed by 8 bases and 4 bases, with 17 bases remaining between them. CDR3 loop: CATAATGVGTGELFF. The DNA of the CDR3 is TGTGCCACCGCCGCGACAGGAGTTGGCACCGGGGAGCTGTTTTTT.

CDR3 region: CASSGASYNEQFF. The CDR3 coding sequence is TGTGCCAGTAGCGGGGCCTCCTACAATGAGCAGTTCTTC. The gene calls are TRBV24-1 and TRBJ2-1, with 8 bases identical to TRBD2. The CDR3 sequence is 13 residues long. The J segment lost 0 bases and the V segment lost 11 bases, leaving 2 bases of the junction unmatched. Germline CDR1 is KGHDR and CDR2 is SFDVKD.